These 16 T cell receptor beta chains originate from one sample sequenced in a study of blood T cell repertoires in COVID-19 (dated by TCRdb to the early 2020s). The method behind the library was the immunoSEQ multiplex PCR assay. This is the immuneACCESS table as TCRdb keeps it, with only in-frame sequences that have V and J called. A part of the clones is gone; compared with another copy, unresolved V genes explain less than half, and the rest is unexplained. The sample table lists a few hundred thousand clones, 70% to 90% of them with a count of one. Of the sample, approximately 2.6% is held by the ten largest clones. Sequencing input: peripheral blood. These receptors were obtained from a man in his fifties who had recovered from COVID-19.

In its sample, this clone was seen once. The chain recombines TRBV28 with TRBJ1-4, with 8 bases aligning to TRBD1. There are 14 residues in the CDR3. V gave up 2 bases and J gave up 9 bases; unmatched junction bases: 5. CDR1 MDHEN and CDR2 SYDVKM come from the germline V gene. The CDR3 DNA reads TGTGCCAGCAGTTTAATCAGGGGGCGCCAAAAACTGTTTTTT. As protein: CASSLIRGRQKLFF.

This clone came up once. This sequence joins TRBV27 and TRBJ2-3, with D tentatively TRBD1 (5 bases). Germline-derived CDR1 and CDR2 are MNHEY and SMNVEV (reference sequence). This CDR3 is built from 14 residues. Trimming shortened V by 3 bases and J by 4 bases, and 11 bases separated the two germline ends. For the CDR3, the DNA is TGTGCCAGCAGTTTTAAGGGGTGGGCAGATACGCAGTATTTT. As protein: CASSFKGWADTQYF.

This chain connects TRBV3-1 (or the pseudogene TRBV3-2) to TRBJ1-4, with D perhaps matching TRBD1 (5 bases). The CDR3 loop spans 16 amino acids. Trimming took 4 bases from V and 1 from J, leaving 13 bases between them. Germline loops: CDR1 LGHDT, CDR2 YNNKEL (reference sequence). CDR3: CASSRRFGGTNEKLFF. The CDR3 region has the DNA TGTGCCAGCAGCCGAAGGTTCGGGGGAACTAATGAAAAACTGTTTTTT.

V gene TRBV3-1 (or the pseudogene TRBV3-2) combines with J gene TRBJ2-1; 7 bases are a match to TRBD1. The germline V gene encodes CDR1 LGHDT and CDR2 YNNKEL (reference sequence). The CDR3 loop spans 14 amino acids. With V trimmed by 4 bases and J by 7 bases, 7 bases remained unmatched. CDR3 protein: CASSRGGLGNEQFF. The DNA for the CDR3 is TGTGCCAGCAGCCGAGGGGGCCTGGGGAATGAGCAGTTCTTC.

This rearrangement joins TRBV20-1 to TRBJ1-2; possible D gene TRBD1, 5 bases. Trimming removed 5 bases from V and 5 bases from J, with 9 bases in between. There are 11 residues in the CDR3. The germline V gene has CDR1 DFQATT and CDR2 SNEGSKA (reference sequence). The CDR3 sequence: CSAGGGYGYTF. The CDR3 DNA follows: TGCAGTGCTGGGGGGGGTTATGGCTACACCTTC.

The CDR3 region has the DNA TGTGCCAGCAGCTCGGGACAGAATAATTCACCCCTCCACTTT. This sequence encodes CASSSGQNNSPLHF. V is TRBV3-1 (or the pseudogene TRBV3-2) and J is TRBJ1-6; 7 bases are a match to TRBD1. After removal of 5 bases from V and 5 bases from J, the junction contained 3 bases not matched to a gene. This CDR3 spans 14 amino acids. Germline assignment: CDR1 LGHDT and CDR2 YNNKEL (reference sequence).

The chain uses TRBV15 and TRBJ2-7, with D tentatively TRBD1 (6 bases). V lost 6 bases, J lost 0 bases, and 15 bases lay in between. There are 15 residues in the CDR3. Germline-derived CDR1 and CDR2 are LNHNV and YYDKDF (reference sequence). CDR3 sequence (DNA): TGTGCCACCAGGGCCTACAGGGCCCTCTCCTACGAGCAGTACTTC. Protein: CATRAYRALSYEQYF. The entire variable domain, with the rest obtained from reference TRBV15 and TRBJ2-7, is as follows: DAMVIQNPRYQVTQFGKPVTLSCSQTLNHNVMYWYQQKSSQAPKLLFHYYDKDFNNEADTPDNFQSRRPNTSFCFLDIRSPGLGDTAMYLCATRAYRALSYEQYFGPGTRLTVT.

The chain carries TRBV9 and TRBJ2-3, with 8 positions matching TRBD2. Germline CDR1 and CDR2: SGDLS and YYNGEE. The CDR3 is made up of 15 amino acids. The V segment lost 4 bases and the J segment 0 bases; nucleotides outside the gene matches: 4. The CDR3 DNA sequence: TGTGCCAGCAGCCCCCGGGGGGGTAGCACAGATACGCAGTATTTT. It yields the protein CASSPRGGSTDTQYF.

The chain is built from TRBV30 and TRBJ2-5, with a weak D call TRBD2 (6 bases). Deletions cut 4 bases from V and 5 bases from J, with 8 bases between. The germline V gene encodes CDR1 GTSNPN and CDR2 SVGIG (reference sequence). CDR3 length equals 11 residues. CDR3 residues: CAWTGVETQYF. CDR3 nucleotides: TGTGCCTGGACGGGGGTGGAGACCCAGTACTTC.

The chain has TRBV11-2 and TRBJ2-5; a possible D gene is TRBD2 (6 bases). The CDR3 extends over 14 amino acids. Germline CDR1 reads SGHAT; CDR2 reads FQNNGV. V was shortened by 6 bases and J by 5 bases, with 16 bases between the two germline ends. The CDR3: CASSYSGSRETQYF. In nucleotides, the CDR3 is TGTGCCAGCAGTTATTCCGGGAGCAGGGAGACCCAGTACTTC.

The table lists this clone with a few counts. V gene TRBV13 combines with J gene TRBJ2-5; TRBD2 aligns across 9 bases. V shed 6 bases and J 5 bases; nucleotides not matched to a gene: 13. This CDR3 is 16 amino acids long. Germline V gene data show CDR1 as PRHDT and CDR2 as FYEKMQ (reference sequence). The CDR3 sequence: CASRSHWREGGETQYF. CDR3 nucleotide sequence: TGTGCCAGCAGATCCCACTGGCGGGAGGGCGGGGAGACCCAGTACTTC.

The V gene is TRBV3-1 (or the pseudogene TRBV3-2), the J gene TRBJ2-5; 9 bases map to TRBD1. The germline V gene encodes CDR1 LGHDT and CDR2 YNNKEL (reference sequence). The J segment lost 9 bases and the V segment lost 4 bases, leaving 6 bases of the junction unmatched. This CDR3 is 13 amino acids long. The CDR3 loop is CASSRQGEGAQYF. The CDR3 DNA is TGTGCCAGCAGCCGACAGGGGGAAGGTGCCCAGTACTTC.

This clone was recorded only once. The chain recombines TRBV10-3 with TRBJ1-3; D not certain. This CDR3 is built from 15 residues. CDR1 and CDR2 (germline): ENHRY, SYGVKD. The V end was cut by 8 bases, the J end by 0 bases, with 14 bases between. CDR3 nucleotides: TGTGCCATCGGCCCCGATGTCCTCTCTGGAAACACCATATATTTT. Translation gives CAIGPDVLSGNTIYF.

This clone was counted between two and nine times. The chain carries TRBV3-1 (or the pseudogene TRBV3-2) and TRBJ1-1; D remains ambiguous. Between the trimmed V and J ends, which lost 4 bases and 1 base, there was a span of 13 bases. The germline gives CDR1 LGHDT, CDR2 YNNKEL (reference sequence). CDR3 size: 15 residues. In DNA, the CDR3 is TGTGCCAGCAGCCTCTCCTCATTAGAGAACACTGAAGCTTTCTTT. Its protein product is CASSLSSLENTEAFF.

Turning to this clone: The sample carries other DNA sequences with the same CDR3. The chain links TRBV9 to TRBJ2-3; 9 bases match TRBD2. Germline-derived CDR1 and CDR2 are SGDLS and YYNGEE. This CDR3 has 14 amino acids. J gave up 3 bases and V 2 bases, and 1 base lay outside the gene matches. The CDR3 DNA sequence: TGTGCCAGCAGCGTTAGCGGGAGTACAGATACGCAGTATTTT. The encoded protein is CASSVSGSTDTQYF. The complete variable domain, with remaining parts taken from reference TRBV9 and TRBJ2-3, reads DSGVTQTPKHLITATGQRVTLRCSPRSGDLSVYWYQQSLDQGLQFLIQYYNGEERAKGNILERFSAQQFPDLHSELNLSSLELGDSALYFCASSVSGSTDTQYFGPGTRLTVL.

The chain uses TRBV6-5 and TRBJ2-1; 9 bases agree with TRBD1. This CDR3 spans 14 amino acids. The V and J ends lost 2 bases and 7 bases, in that order; junction bases with no gene match: 3. Germline V gene lookup returns CDR1 MNHEY and CDR2 SVGAGI. CDR3 region: CASSYRQGGNEQFF. The CDR3 coding sequence is TGTGCCAGCAGTTACAGACAGGGGGGGAATGAGCAGTTCTTC.